This T cell receptor (beta chain) was recorded in a study of T cell repertoires in cytomegalovirus infection. About the research overall: Matching HLA type, along with CMV infection, was indicated by public TCR beta signatures.

Germline lookup yields CDR1 MNHNY and CDR2 SVGAGI (reference sequence). This CDR3 spans 14 amino acids. The V gene lost 2 bases and the J gene lost 4 bases, with 9 bases spanning the gap. TCRdb called the reads again in MiXCR, with one record for every CDR3 protein. The sample holds 900,000 to 950,000 distinct CDR3 sequences; around a third are singletons and the top ten take 11% to 15%. About this clonotype itself: Its specificity is not known.

The source was cultured CD8+ T cells from PBMCs, collected from culture after CMV antigen stimulation. This TCR was sampled from a human donor in good health (CMV status not recorded). Some clones in this sample may be carry-over from other donors' samples. The chain uses TRBV6-6 and TRBJ1-5, with D possibly matching TRBD1 (6 bases). CDR3 DNA sequence: TGTGCCAGCAGTTACCATCAGGGGAATCAGCCCCAGCATTTT. The encoded protein is CASSYHQGNQPQHF.